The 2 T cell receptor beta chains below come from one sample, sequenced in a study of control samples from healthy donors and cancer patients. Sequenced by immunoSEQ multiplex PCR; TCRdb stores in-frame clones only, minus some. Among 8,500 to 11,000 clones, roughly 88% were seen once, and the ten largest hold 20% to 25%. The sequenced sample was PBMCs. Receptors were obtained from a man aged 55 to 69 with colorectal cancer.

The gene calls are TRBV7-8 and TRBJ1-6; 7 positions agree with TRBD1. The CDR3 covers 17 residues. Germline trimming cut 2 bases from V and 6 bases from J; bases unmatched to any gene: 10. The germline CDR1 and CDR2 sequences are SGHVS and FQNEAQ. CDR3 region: CASSLRNRGISNSPLHF. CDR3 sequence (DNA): TGTGCCAGCAGCTTACGAAACAGGGGAATTTCTAATTCACCCCTCCACTTT.

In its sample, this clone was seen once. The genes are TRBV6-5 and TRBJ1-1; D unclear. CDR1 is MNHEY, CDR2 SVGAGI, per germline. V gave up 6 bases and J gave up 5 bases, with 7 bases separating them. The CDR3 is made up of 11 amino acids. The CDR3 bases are TGTGCCAGCAGCACCCGGACTGAAGCTTTCTTT. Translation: CASSTRTEAFF.